Sequencing of this TCR beta chain was carried out in a study of STAT5B mutations in CD4+ large granular lymphocyte leukemia. Sequencing was performed with immunoSEQ multiplex PCR; in TCRdb, only in-frame clones are kept and a portion is missing. The table records approximately 30,000 clones, less than 90% of them present only once. The sequenced material came from CD4+ T cells from blood buffy coats. This sequence was found in a human donor in good health.

The CDR3 bases are TGTGCCAGCAGACAAGGAACAGGGAGAGGCTACACCTTC. Translated: CASRQGTGRGYTF. The chain recombines TRBV7-2 with TRBJ1-2; D perhaps matches TRBD1 (6 bases). Per the germline V gene, CDR1 is SGHTA and CDR2 is FQGNSA. The ends were cut back, 6 bases at V and 8 bases at J, with 16 bases in the middle. The CDR3 length is 13 residues.